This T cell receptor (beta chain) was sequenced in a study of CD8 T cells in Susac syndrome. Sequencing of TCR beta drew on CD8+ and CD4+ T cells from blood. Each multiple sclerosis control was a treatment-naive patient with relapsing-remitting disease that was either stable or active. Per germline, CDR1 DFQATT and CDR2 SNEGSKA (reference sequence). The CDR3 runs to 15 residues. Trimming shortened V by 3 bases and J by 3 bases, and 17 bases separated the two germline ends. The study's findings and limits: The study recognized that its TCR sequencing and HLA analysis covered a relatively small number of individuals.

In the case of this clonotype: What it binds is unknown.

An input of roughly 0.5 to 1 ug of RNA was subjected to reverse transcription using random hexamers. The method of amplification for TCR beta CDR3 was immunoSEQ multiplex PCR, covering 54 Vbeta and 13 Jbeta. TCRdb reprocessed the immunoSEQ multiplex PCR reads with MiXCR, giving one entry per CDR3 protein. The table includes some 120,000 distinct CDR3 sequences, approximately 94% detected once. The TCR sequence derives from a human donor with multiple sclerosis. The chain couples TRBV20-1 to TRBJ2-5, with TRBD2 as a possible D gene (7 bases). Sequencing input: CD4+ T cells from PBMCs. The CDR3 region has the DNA TGCAGTGCTAGCTTTAGGGGGGAGGGTGAAGAGACCCAGTACTTC. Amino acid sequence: CSASFRGEGEETQYF.